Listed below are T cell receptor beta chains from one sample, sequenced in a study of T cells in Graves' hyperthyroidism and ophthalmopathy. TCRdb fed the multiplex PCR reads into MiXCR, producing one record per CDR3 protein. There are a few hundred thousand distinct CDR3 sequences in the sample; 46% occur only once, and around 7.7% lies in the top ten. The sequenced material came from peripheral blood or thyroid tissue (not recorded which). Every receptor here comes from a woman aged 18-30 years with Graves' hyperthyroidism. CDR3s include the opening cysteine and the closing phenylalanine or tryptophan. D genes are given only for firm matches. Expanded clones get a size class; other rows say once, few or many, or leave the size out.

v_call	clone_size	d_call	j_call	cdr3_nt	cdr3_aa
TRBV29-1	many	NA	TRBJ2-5	TGCAGCGTTGGAGTGAGGAACATCCCTAACAAAGAGACCCAGTACTTC	CSVGVRNIPNKETQYF
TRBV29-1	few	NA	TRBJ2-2	TGCAGCGTTGTTCCTGAGTCTAGCACCGGGGAGCTGTTTTTT	CSVVPESSTGELFF
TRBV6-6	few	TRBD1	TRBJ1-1	TGTGCCAGCAGTTACGGACAGGGTCTTGAAGCTTTCTTT	CASSYGQGLEAFF
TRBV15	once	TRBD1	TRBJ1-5	TGTGCCACCACCATGAGTTGGGACAGGGATAATCAGCCCCAGCATTTT	CATTMSWDRDNQPQHF
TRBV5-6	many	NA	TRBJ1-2	TGTGCCAGCAGCTTGGGCTGGGGGAACTATGGCTACACCTTC	CASSLGWGNYGYTF
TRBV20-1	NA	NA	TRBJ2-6	TGCAGTGCTAGGGCGACCACCCGGAACAGAGTCTCTGGGGCCAACGTCCTGACTTTC	CSARATTRNRVSGANVLTF
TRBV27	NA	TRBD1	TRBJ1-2	TGTGCCAGCAGTAACAGGGGGCAGAGGGCTAACTATGGCTACACCTTC	CASSNRGQRANYGYTF
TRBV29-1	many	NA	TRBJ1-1	TGCAGCGTTGCCAAGAAGACTGAAGCTTTCTTT	CSVAKKTEAFF
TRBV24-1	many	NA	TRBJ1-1	TGTGCCACCAGTGATTCAGGGATAGCTGAAGCTTTCTTT	CATSDSGIAEAFF
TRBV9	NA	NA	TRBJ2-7	TGTGCCAGCAGTCTCCAAGGAGAAAGCTCCTACGAGCAGTACTTC	CASSLQGESSYEQYF
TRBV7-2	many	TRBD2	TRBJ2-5	TGTGCCAGCAGCTCACTAGGCGGGGGGACCCAGTACTTC	CASSSLGGGTQYF
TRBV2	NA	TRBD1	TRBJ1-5	TGTGCCAGCAGTGAAGATGGACAGGGCCCCAGGCCCCAGCATTTT	CASSEDGQGPRPQHF
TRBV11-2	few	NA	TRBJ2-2	TGTGCCAGCAGCTTACAGGAAGGGCCCACCGGGGAGCTGTTTTTT	CASSLQEGPTGELFF
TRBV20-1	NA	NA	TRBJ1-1	TGCAGTGCTAGAGCCCTCCCGGGACTAGCGGGTGTCTTCTTT	CSARALPGLAGVFF
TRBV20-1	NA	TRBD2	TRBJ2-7	TGCAGTGCAAAAGCGGGGAGGGCCTACGAGCAGTACTTC	CSAKAGRAYEQYF
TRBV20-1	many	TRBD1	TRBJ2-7	TGCAGTGCTTCGACAGGGGATGGATTGTACGAGCAGTACTTC	CSASTGDGLYEQYF
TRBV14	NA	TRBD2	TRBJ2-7	TGTGCCAGCTCACCACTGACTAGCGGGCTTACCTACGAGCAGTACTTC	CASSPLTSGLTYEQYF
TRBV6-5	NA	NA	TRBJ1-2	TGTGCCAGCAGTTACGGGGAGGGCTACACCTTC	CASSYGEGYTF
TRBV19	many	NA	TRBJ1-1	TGTGCCAGTAGTCCCTGGGCGGGGGAGAACACTGAAGCTTTCTTT	CASSPWAGENTEAFF
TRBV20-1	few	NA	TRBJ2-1	TGCAGTGCTAGAGTTCCCATCTCCTACAATGAGCAGTTCTTC	CSARVPISYNEQFF
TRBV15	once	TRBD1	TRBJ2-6	TGTGCCACCAGCAGAGGTCGACAGGGCTCTGGGGCCAACGTCCTGACTTTC	CATSRGRQGSGANVLTF
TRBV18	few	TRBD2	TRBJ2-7	TGTGCCAGCTCACCCACCACTGGGACTAGCTGGACCTACGAGCAGTACTTC	CASSPTTGTSWTYEQYF
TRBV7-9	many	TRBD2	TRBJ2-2	TGTGCCAGCAGCCTGGGGTCTAGCGGGAACCCGAAGTCCGGGGAGCTGTTTTTT	CASSLGSSGNPKSGELFF
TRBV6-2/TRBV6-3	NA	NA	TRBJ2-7	TGTGCCAGCAGTTCCCCTAGGGGGGGGGCCTACGAGCAGTACTTC	CASSSPRGGAYEQYF
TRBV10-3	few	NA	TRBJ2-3	TGTGCCATCCAGGGAGGTACAGATACGCAGTATTTT	CAIQGGTDTQYF
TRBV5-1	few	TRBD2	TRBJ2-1	TGCGCCAGCAGACTCGGACTAGCGGATTTCTCCTACAATGAGCAGTTCTTC	CASRLGLADFSYNEQFF
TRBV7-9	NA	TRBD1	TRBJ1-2	TGTGCCAGTAGTGACCAGGGACAGGGGACCTATGGCTACACCTTC	CASSDQGQGTYGYTF
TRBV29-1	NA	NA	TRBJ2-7	TGCAGCGTTGTACTTCACAATGAGCAGTACTTC	CSVVLHNEQYF
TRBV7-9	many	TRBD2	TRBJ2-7	TGTGCCAGCAGCCCTAAGACTAGCGGGAGTTACGAGCAGTACTTC	CASSPKTSGSYEQYF
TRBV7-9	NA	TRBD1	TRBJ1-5	TGTGCCAGCAGCTTAGAAGGGGGCCTTCAGCCCCAGCATTTT	CASSLEGGLQPQHF
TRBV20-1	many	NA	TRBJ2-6	TGCAGTGCTAGAGATCTTCGGGGGGCAGCTGGGGCCAACGTCCTGACTTTC	CSARDLRGAAGANVLTF